The following is a TCR beta chain sequence with its context. This record belongs to a study of blood T cell repertoires in COVID-19. Using immunoSEQ multiplex PCR, the repertoire was profiled, and TCRdb retains in-frame clones only, with some absent. Counted here are about 72,000 clones, over 75% occurring once; the ten biggest clones make up about a tenth. With 0 bases removed from V and 4 bases from J, the gap between germline ends came to 10 bases. The CDR3 covers 15 residues. In germline, CDR1 is MNHEY, CDR2 SVGEGT. The source material was peripheral blood. This sequence was found in a man between 65 and 80 years old with active or convalescent COVID-19. The J gene is TRBJ1-3, the V gene TRBV6-2 or TRBV6-3; a weak D match, TRBD1 (5 bases). The CDR3 region is CASSYSETVGNTIYF. In DNA form, the CDR3 reads TGTGCCAGCAGTTACTCGGAGACAGTCGGAAACACCATATATTTT.